This T cell receptor (beta chain) is drawn from a study of blood T cell repertoires in COVID-19. About the study: COVID-19 samples, acute and convalescent, were from the United States, Italy and Spain. In each case, the material was cDNA or gDNA derived from T cells, B-cell-depleted T cells, or PBMCs.

The CDR3 extends over 14 amino acids. CDR1 MNHEY and CDR2 SVGEGT come from the germline V gene. V was pared by 4 bases and J by 4 bases, with 11 bases between. Original data processing: Amplification of reference gene primers was used by the study to estimate nucleated cell counts. Some clones are missing from TCRdb's copy, which holds only in-frame ones; the method was immunoSEQ multiplex PCR. That table furnishes V, J and clone size, whereas the DNA furnished D and trimming. This sample has 65,000 to 70,000 clones; 80% to 85% occur once, and the top ten carry 9.2%. This chain connects TRBV6-2 or TRBV6-3 to TRBJ1-5; D might be TRBD1 (5 bases). The receptor was derived from a human donor in a cohort sampled during active COVID-19. Sequencing was performed on peripheral blood. CDR3 DNA: TGTGCCAGCAGTTGGGGCAGGGCTAATCAGCCCCAGCATTTT. Protein: CASSWGRANQPQHF.